One and the same sample provided the 21 T cell receptor beta chains below, sequenced in a study of T cells in Graves' hyperthyroidism and ophthalmopathy. TCR beta CDR3 regions were amplified from RNA transcripts. HTBI primers were employed in a first-round RT-PCR of the TCR CDR3. TCRdb reprocessed the multiplex PCR reads via MiXCR and lists one record per CDR3 protein. The sample shows around 660,000 distinct CDR3 sequences, about 45% of them seen only once. Sequenced: peripheral blood or thyroid tissue (not recorded which). The receptor source for this set is an adult man with Graves' disease, either hyperthyroidism or ophthalmopathy (not recorded which).

About this clonotype itself: The final CDR3 position lacks the conserved phenylalanine or tryptophan, pointing to a likely read error. The chain joins TRBV6-2 or TRBV6-3 to TRBJ1-1; D is ambiguous. CDR3 length: 14 residues. Trimming took off 2 bases at V and 1 base at J, with 8 bases between the two ends. Germline V gene sequence: CDR1 MNHEY, CDR2 SVGEGT. The DNA for the CDR3 is TGTGCCAGCAGTTACGTTCTTGGGAACACTGAAGCTTTCCTT. It translates to CASSYVLGNTEAFL.

This clonotype came up a few times. The chain links TRBV5-1 to TRBJ1-1, with no clear D. This CDR3 has 13 residues. CDR1 and CDR2 from the germline V gene are SGHRS and YFSETQ. Trimming stripped 0 bases from V and 1 base from J, with 4 bases between. CDR3 region: CASSLDANTEAFF. The CDR3 DNA follows: TGCGCCAGCAGCTTGGACGCGAACACTGAAGCTTTCTTT.

Regarding this clonotype: The conserved closing phenylalanine or tryptophan is absent in this CDR3, likely reflecting a read error. No DNA is shown, since the ends of the CDR3 on it are uncertain; the CDR3 is the one TCRdb lists. The chain employs TRBV5-1 and TRBJ1-4. The CDR3 length equals 8 residues, ends included. Germline CDR1 is SGHRS and CDR2 is YFSETQ. CDR3 loop: CASSLEGG.

V is TRBV29-1 and J is TRBJ1-1; D perhaps matches TRBD1 (6 bases). The CDR3 is made up of 13 amino acids. V was clipped by 8 bases and J by 4 bases, with 17 bases between them. Germline-derived CDR1 and CDR2 are SQVTM and ANQGSEA. This CDR3 reads CSSLYRVTTEAFF. CDR3 in DNA: TGCAGCAGTTTATACAGGGTTACCACTGAAGCTTTCTTT.

This clonotype has just one count. The V and J genes are TRBV15 and TRBJ1-6, with TRBD1 matching 8 bases. The germline CDR1 and CDR2 sequences are LNHNV and YYDKDF (reference sequence). The V and J ends lost 3 bases and 6 bases, in that order; junction bases with no gene match: 4. The CDR3 is made up of 15 amino acids. CDR3 sequence reads: CATSSSDRGNSPLHF. The CDR3 DNA reads TGTGCCACCAGCAGTAGCGACAGGGGTAATTCACCCCTCCACTTT. Full variable domain (outside the CDR3, taken from reference TRBV15 and TRBJ1-6): DAMVIQNPRYQVTQFGKPVTLSCSQTLNHNVMYWYQQKSSQAPKLLFHYYDKDFNNEADTPDNFQSRRPNTSFCFLDIRSPGLGDTAMYLCATSSSDRGNSPLHFGNGTRLTVT.

This clonotype has a count of ten or more. This sequence joins TRBV7-9 and TRBJ1-1; D is unclear. V was pared by 6 bases and J by 6 bases, with 2 bases between. Germline values: CDR1 SEHNR, CDR2 FQNEAQ (reference sequence). The CDR3 extends over 9 amino acids. The CDR3 sequence: CASRPEAFF. Written as DNA, the CDR3 is TGTGCCAGCAGGCCTGAAGCTTTCTTT.

The CDR3 DNA follows: TGTGCCAGCAGCCCCAGGGGGAGTCACGAGCAGTACTTC. It is translated as CASSPRGSHEQYF. The chain uses TRBV7-9 and TRBJ2-7; TRBD1 agrees at 7 bases. The germline gives CDR1 SEHNR, CDR2 FQNEAQ (reference sequence). J was trimmed by 5 bases and V by 5 bases; bases with no gene match: 6. The CDR3 loop spans 13 amino acids.

The rearrangement uses TRBV2 and TRBJ2-3; TRBD2 matches 8 bases. The V gene end was trimmed by 6 bases and the J gene end by 0 bases; junction bases not matched to a gene: 5. Germline V gene lookup returns CDR1 SNHLY and CDR2 FYNNEI. The CDR3 totals 15 residues. The CDR3 bases are TGTGCCAGCAGGGAGACTAGCGTGAGCACAGATACGCAGTATTTT. This gives the protein CASRETSVSTDTQYF.

This clonotype turned up a few times. V and J are TRBV19 and TRBJ1-1, with 9 positions matching TRBD1. V dropped 4 bases and J dropped 0; count of bases not matched to a gene: 9. The CDR3 extends over 17 amino acids. Germline V gene data show CDR1 as LNHDA and CDR2 as SQIVND (reference sequence). CDR3 region: CASSSLRDRALNTEAFF. The CDR3 DNA reads TGTGCCAGTAGTAGCCTCCGGGACAGGGCATTGAACACTGAAGCTTTCTTT.

This chain joins TRBV7-8 and TRBJ2-2; unclear D gene. V was clipped by 5 bases and J by 1 base, with 14 bases between them. This CDR3 has 16 amino acids. Germline V lookup: CDR1 SGHVS, CDR2 FQNEAQ. The CDR3 region has the DNA TGTGCCAGCAGCGAAGTCTTACGTTGGAACACCGGGGAGCTGTTTTTT. This codes for CASSEVLRWNTGELFF.

A remark on this clonotype: This clone may be a read error of a much larger clone one base away. The rearrangement uses TRBV19 and TRBJ2-7; 8 nucleotides match TRBD1. Germline CDR1 and CDR2: LNHDA and SQIVND (reference sequence). There are 13 residues in the CDR3. The trim removed 3 bases at V and 6 bases at J, leaving 4 bases unmatched. As DNA, the CDR3 is TGTGCCAGTAGTATGGACAGGGTAGCCGAGCAGTACTTC. As protein: CASSMDRVAEQYF.

The table lists this clonotype with a few counts. The V gene is TRBV20-1, the J gene TRBJ1-1; D is possibly TRBD1 (6 bases). The CDR3 covers 13 residues. The germline V and J ends were trimmed by 6 bases and 1 base, with 12 bases remaining between them. CDR1 is DFQATT and CDR2 is SNEGSKA in the germline V gene (reference sequence). The CDR3 loop is CSAPRGSNTEAFF. The CDR3 nucleotides are TGCAGTGCGCCAAGGGGGTCGAACACTGAAGCTTTCTTT.

There are many counts of this clonotype. The CDR3 spells CATSRGLAGVYEQYF. CDR3 coding DNA: TGTGCCACCAGCAGAGGACTAGCGGGAGTGTACGAGCAGTACTTC. The chain combines TRBV15 with TRBJ2-7; 12 bases match TRBD2. Germline values: CDR1 LNHNV, CDR2 YYDKDF (reference sequence). CDR3 size: 15 residues. J lost 4 bases, V lost 1 base, and 2 bases had no gene match.

The rearrangement joins TRBV7-2 to TRBJ2-7; 12 positions agree with TRBD1. The CDR3 has 14 residues. With 6 bases clipped from V and 5 bases from J, the junction kept 5 bases outside the gene matches. From germline, CDR1 is SGHTA and CDR2 FQGNSA. The CDR3 DNA reads TGTGCCAGCAGTCGGGGACAGGGGGCGAACGAGCAGTACTTC. The encoded protein is CASSRGQGANEQYF.

Written as DNA, the CDR3 is TGTGCCATCAAGGATGGGGGTGGGGATGAAAAACTGTTTTTT. Protein: CAIKDGGGDEKLFF. The chain links TRBV6-6 to TRBJ1-4; TRBD1 is a possible D gene (5 bases). V dropped 10 bases and J dropped 6 bases, with 18 bases sitting between them. The length of the CDR3 is 14 residues. From germline, CDR1 is MNHNY and CDR2 SVGAGI (reference sequence).

This clonotype has a count of ten or more. The chain joins TRBV9 to TRBJ1-1; 7 bases line up with TRBD1. After removal of 3 bases from V and 11 bases from J, the junction contained 10 bases not matched to a gene. Germline values: CDR1 SGDLS, CDR2 YYNGEE. The CDR3 extends over 13 amino acids. The CDR3 region has the DNA TGTGCCAGCAGCGCAGCTTGGGACAGCAGGGCTTTCTTT. The encoded protein is CASSAAWDSRAFF.

In its sample, this clonotype was seen once. The chain joins TRBV7-9 to TRBJ2-5, with 7 bases matching TRBD1. The CDR3 is 15 amino acids. With V trimmed by 5 bases and J by 1 base, 7 bases remained unmatched. Germline CDR1 SEHNR, CDR2 FQNEAQ (reference sequence). CDR3 nucleotide sequence: TGTGCCAGCAGCCAACACAGGGGCGCCCAAGAGACCCAGTACTTC. Translation gives CASSQHRGAQETQYF.

This clonotype showed up many times. This chain uses TRBV12-3 or TRBV12-4 with TRBJ1-6; D remains ambiguous. With 0 bases removed from V and 12 bases from J, the gap between germline ends came to 9 bases. CDR3 length equals 13 residues. In DNA, the CDR3 is TGTGCCAGCAGTTTAGCCAGCGGTGGACCCCTCCACTTT. Its translation: CASSLASGGPLHF.

In its sample, this clonotype was seen a few times. This chain links TRBV6-5 with TRBJ1-1; tentative D call: TRBD1 (6 bases). CDR1 and CDR2 (germline): MNHEY, SVGAGI. The V end was cut by 6 bases, the J end by 4 bases, with 15 bases between. The CDR3 is 14 amino acids. The CDR3 bases are TGTGCCAGCAGGGTACAGGGCGCCGGCACTGAAGCTTTCTTT. Translated, it gives CASRVQGAGTEAFF.

In regard to this clonotype: One end of the junction does not line up with germline, which may come from a read error. This rearrangement joins TRBV10-3 to TRBJ2-5; D is perhaps TRBD1 (6 bases). Germline V gene data show CDR1 as ENHRY and CDR2 as SYGVKD. This CDR3 spans 14 amino acids. CDR3 nucleotide sequence: TGTGCCAGCAGTTACTCAGGGGCTGGAGAGACCCAGTACTTC. It yields the protein CASSYSGAGETQYF.

This clonotype was seen a few times. This chain joins TRBV6-5 and TRBJ1-2; weak D call: TRBD1 (5 bases). This CDR3 contains 15 residues. Trimming stripped 7 bases from V and 4 bases from J, with 19 bases between. Germline V gene data show CDR1 as MNHEY and CDR2 as SVGAGI. As DNA, the CDR3 is TGTGCCAGCATTGTGGGCGGGGGATCAGCCTATGGCTACACCTTC. As protein: CASIVGGGSAYGYTF.